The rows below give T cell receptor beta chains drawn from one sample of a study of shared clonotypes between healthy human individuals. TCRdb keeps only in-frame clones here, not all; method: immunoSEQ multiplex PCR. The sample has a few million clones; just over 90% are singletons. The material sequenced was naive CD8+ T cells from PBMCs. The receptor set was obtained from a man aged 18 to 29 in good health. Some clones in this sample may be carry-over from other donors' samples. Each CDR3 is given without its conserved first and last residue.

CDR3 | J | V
AWRTSGTYEQY | TRBJ2-7 | TRBV30
ASSVRPPAGQGEAF | TRBJ1-1 | TRBV9
ASNPRGIPSYNEQF | TRBJ2-1 | TRBV5-6
ASSFLGGNQPQH | TRBJ1-5 | TRBV27
ASSQAARTSGRGTDTQY | TRBJ2-3 | TRBV4-2
ASSLFGGGTNEKLF | TRBJ1-4 | TRBV27
ASSIDLQGWIYGYT | TRBJ1-2 | TRBV19
ASSHLNWGPQQY | TRBJ2-7 | TRBV14
ASSPTGTGGGYGYT | TRBJ1-2 | TRBV4-1
ASSLYRDTEAF | TRBJ1-1 | TRBV7-8
ASSFSGQGGNTEAF | TRBJ1-1 | TRBV28
AWSFHSPGELF | TRBJ2-2 | TRBV30
ASRKGPNTEAF | TRBJ1-1 | TRBV19
ASSPAFLDEQY | TRBJ2-7 | TRBV28
AISEDRGDSPLH | TRBJ1-6 | TRBV10-3
ASSLGDREYEQY | - | TRBV11-2
SVVKGPPPGNTIY | TRBJ1-3 | TRBV29-1
SVESSFPLYGYT | TRBJ1-2 | TRBV29-1
ASSYPGQGAYEQY | TRBJ2-7 | TRBV7-7
ASSPLDRDSYEQY | TRBJ2-7 | TRBV18
ASRNTRGFHYEQY | TRBJ2-7 | TRBV28
ASSLWAGGVTYNEQF | TRBJ2-1 | TRBV5-1
ASSFFSGSYSYEQY | TRBJ2-7 | TRBV28
ARKTGQGNNEQF | TRBJ2-1 | TRBV19